The clone carrying this T cell receptor beta chain was seen ten or more times. Its specificity is unknown. iRepertoire HTBI primers and Arm-PCR of CDR3 regions built TCR beta libraries. Each CDR3 protein gets one entry after TCRdb re-called the multiplex PCR reads with MiXCR. Of hundreds of thousands of distinct CDR3 sequences in the sample, more than 20% were seen once. Trimming removed 2 bases from V and 2 bases from J, with 12 bases in between. The CDR3 is 14 amino acids. Germline V gives CDR1 GTSNPN, CDR2 SVGIG (reference sequence). The data were obtained in a study of regulatory T cells in long-lasting Graves disease. General observations from the study: Patients with persistent disease showed a bias toward TRBV28, TRBJ1-2 and TRBJ2-5.

The sample's time point: persistent/refractory GD, antithyroid drugs over 5 years with positive TRAb. RNA from PBMCs was the source of the TCR library. As a group, patients came from one endocrinology department in Xi'an, China. The sequence derives from a female donor with Graves disease. This sample comprised peripheral blood mononuclear cells (PBMCs), obtained when the disease was refractory, from a patient treated with antithyroid drugs. The rearrangement uses TRBV30 and TRBJ2-5; D unresolved. The CDR3 sequence is CAWSKKGWQETQYF. The DNA of the CDR3 is TGTGCCTGGAGTAAGAAGGGTTGGCAAGAGACCCAGTACTTC.